This T cell receptor (beta chain) was sequenced during a study of identical twins. Findings of the study overall: Weaker excess twin sharing was seen among beta out-of-frame sequences. Twin-shared out-of-frame alpha sequences showed excess low generation probability. Whereas memory repertoires showed no such difference, abundant cord blood beta clonotypes carried fewer insertions.

On this clonotype itself: Its matching antigen is unknown. Given the absence of the conserved phenylalanine or tryptophan at the CDR3 end, a read error is likely.

CDR1 is SEHNR and CDR2 is FQNEAQ in the germline V gene (reference sequence). Losses at the gene ends were 5 bases for V and 3 bases for J; bases not matched to a gene: 7. CDR3 length equals 14 residues. Template switching (which added a universal primer site) was used, and cDNA carried unique molecular identifiers. TCRdb re-analysed the 5' RACE reads in MiXCR, keeping a single row per CDR3 protein. Found here are approximately 500,000 distinct CDR3 sequences, roughly 15% of them singletons; the top ten hold nearly 0.45%. The sample was also reused in another study, on yellow fever vaccine responses in identical twins.

The chain uses TRBV7-9 and TRBJ2-7, with 7 nucleotides matching TRBD1. The clonotype comes from a woman aged 18-29 years in good health. Sequencing was carried out using CD4+ T cells sorted from blood. The chain's CDR3 is CASSDDRELYEQYS. The CDR3 nucleotides read TGTGCCAGCAGCGATGACAGGGAGCTCTACGAGCAGTACTCC.